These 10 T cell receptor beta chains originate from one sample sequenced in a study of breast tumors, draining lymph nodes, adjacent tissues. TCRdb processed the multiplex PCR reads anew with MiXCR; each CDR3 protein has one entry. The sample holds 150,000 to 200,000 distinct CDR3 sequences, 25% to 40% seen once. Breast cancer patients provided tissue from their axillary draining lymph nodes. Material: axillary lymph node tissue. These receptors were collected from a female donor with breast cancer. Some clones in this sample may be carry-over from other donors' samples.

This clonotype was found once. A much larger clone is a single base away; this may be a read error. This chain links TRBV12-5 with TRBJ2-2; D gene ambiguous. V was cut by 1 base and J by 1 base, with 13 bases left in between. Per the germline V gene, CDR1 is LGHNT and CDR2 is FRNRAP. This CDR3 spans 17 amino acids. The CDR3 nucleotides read TGTGCTAGTGGTTTGGAGGCCGGAACCGTGAACACCGGGGAGCTGTTTTTT. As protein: CASGLEAGTVNTGELFF. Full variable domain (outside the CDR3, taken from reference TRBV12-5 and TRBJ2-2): DARVTQTPRHKVTEMGQEVTMRCQPILGHNTVFWYRQTMMQGLELLAYFRNRAPLDDSGMPKDRFSAEMPDATLATLKIQPSEPRDSAVYFCASGLEAGTVNTGELFFGEGSRLTVL.

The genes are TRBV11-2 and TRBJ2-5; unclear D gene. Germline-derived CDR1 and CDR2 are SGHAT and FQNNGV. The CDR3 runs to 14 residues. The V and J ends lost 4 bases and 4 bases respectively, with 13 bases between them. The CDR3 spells CASSSAARPETQYF. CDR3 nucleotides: TGTGCCAGCAGCTCGGCGGCTCGGCCAGAGACCCAGTACTTC.

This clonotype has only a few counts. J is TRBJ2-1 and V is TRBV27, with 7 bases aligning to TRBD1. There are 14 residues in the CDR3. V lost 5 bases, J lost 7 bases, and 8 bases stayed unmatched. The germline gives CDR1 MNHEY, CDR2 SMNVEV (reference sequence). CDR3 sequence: CASSPRQGVNEQFF. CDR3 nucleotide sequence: TGTGCCAGCAGTCCTCGGCAGGGGGTGAATGAGCAGTTCTTC.

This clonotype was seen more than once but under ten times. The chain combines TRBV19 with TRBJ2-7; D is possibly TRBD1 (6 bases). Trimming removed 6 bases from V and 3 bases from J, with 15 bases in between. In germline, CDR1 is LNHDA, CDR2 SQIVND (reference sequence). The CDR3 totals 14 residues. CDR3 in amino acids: CASSARTVIYEQYF. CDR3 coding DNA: TGTGCCAGTAGCGCGCGGACAGTAATCTACGAGCAGTACTTC.

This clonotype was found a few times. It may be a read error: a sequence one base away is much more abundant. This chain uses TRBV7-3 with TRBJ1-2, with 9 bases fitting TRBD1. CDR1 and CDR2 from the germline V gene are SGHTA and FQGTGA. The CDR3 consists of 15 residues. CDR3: CASSSDRGANYGYPF. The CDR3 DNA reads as TGTGCCAGCAGCTCGGACAGGGGAGCTAACTATGGCTACCCCTTC.

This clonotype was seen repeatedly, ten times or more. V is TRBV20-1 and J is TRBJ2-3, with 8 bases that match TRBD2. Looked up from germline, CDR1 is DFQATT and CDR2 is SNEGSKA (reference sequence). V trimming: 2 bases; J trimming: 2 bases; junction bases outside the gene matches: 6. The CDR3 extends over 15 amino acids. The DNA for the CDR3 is TGCAGTGCTAGACTTAGCGGGGAGTACACAGATACGCAGTATTTT. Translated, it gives CSARLSGEYTDTQYF.

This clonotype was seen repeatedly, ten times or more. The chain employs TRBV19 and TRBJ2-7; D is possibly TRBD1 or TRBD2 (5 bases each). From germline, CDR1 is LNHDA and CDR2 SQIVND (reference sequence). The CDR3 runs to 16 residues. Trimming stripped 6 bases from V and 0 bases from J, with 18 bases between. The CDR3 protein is CASSRDRDGSSYEQYF. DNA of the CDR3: TGTGCCAGTAGCAGGGACCGGGACGGCAGCTCCTACGAGCAGTACTTC.

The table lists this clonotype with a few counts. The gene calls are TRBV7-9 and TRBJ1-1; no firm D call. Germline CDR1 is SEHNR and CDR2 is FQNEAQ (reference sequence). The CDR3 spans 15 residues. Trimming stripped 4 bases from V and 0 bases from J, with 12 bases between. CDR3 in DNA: TGTGCCAGCAGCTGGGAGGGAGAGGTGAACACTGAAGCTTTCTTT. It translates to CASSWEGEVNTEAFF.

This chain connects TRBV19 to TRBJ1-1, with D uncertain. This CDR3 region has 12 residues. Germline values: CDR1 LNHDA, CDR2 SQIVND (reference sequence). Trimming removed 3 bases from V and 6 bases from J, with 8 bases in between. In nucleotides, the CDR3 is TGTGCCAGTAGTATGGCGGAGTCTGAAGCTTTCTTT. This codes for CASSMAESEAFF.

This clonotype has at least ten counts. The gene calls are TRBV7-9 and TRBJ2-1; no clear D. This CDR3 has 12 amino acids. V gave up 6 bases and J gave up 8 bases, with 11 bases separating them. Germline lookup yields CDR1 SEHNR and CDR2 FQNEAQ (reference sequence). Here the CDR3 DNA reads TGTGCCAGCAGTTCGGATCTTGATGAGCAGTTCTTC. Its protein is CASSSDLDEQFF.